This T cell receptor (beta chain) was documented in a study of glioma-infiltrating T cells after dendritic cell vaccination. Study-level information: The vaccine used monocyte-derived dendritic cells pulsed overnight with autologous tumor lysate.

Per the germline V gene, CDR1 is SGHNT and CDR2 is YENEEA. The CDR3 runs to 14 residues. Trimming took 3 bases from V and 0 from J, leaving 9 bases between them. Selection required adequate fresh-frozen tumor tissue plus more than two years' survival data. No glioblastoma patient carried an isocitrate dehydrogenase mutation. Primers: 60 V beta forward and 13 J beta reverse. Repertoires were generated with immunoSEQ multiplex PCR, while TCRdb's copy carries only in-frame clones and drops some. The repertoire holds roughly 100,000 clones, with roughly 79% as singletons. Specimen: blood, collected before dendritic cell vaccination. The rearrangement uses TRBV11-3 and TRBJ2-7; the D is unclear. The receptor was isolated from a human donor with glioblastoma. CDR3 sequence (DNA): TGTGCCAGCAGCTTTGGGCAGGACTCCTACGAGCAGTACTTC. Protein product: CASSFGQDSYEQYF.